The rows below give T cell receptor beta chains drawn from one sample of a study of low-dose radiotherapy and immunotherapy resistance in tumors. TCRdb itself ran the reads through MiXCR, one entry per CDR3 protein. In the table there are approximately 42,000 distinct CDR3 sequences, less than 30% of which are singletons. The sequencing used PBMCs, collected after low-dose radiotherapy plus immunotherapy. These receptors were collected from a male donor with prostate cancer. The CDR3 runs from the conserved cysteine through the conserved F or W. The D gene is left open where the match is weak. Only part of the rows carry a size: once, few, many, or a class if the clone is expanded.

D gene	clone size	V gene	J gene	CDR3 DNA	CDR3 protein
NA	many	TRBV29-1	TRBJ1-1	TGCAGCGTTGCGGGGACGGGGTCCACTGAAGCTTTCTTT	CSVAGTGSTEAFF
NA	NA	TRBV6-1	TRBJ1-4	TGTGCCAGCAGCGGACGGCGCAATAATGAAAAGGTGTTTTTT	CASSGRRNNEKVFF
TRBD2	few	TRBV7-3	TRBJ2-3	TGTGCCAGCACCTCGGGGGGGGGGTACACAGATACGCAGTATTTT	CASTSGGGYTDTQYF
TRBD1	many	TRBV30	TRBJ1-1	TGTGCCTGGACCGAAGCGGGACAGGGGAAGGGACGGGCTTTCTTT	CAWTEAGQGKGRAFF
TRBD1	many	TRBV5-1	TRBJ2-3	TGCGCCAGCAGCGGGCGGACAGGGAAGGCTACGCAGTATTTT	CASSGRTGKATQYF
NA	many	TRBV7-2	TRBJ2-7	TGTGCCAGCAGCTTTCCTGGCATCCTTTACGAGCAGTACTTC	CASSFPGILYEQYF
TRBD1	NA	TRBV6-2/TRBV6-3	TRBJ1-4	TGTGCCAGCAGTACCATCGACAGGGGGTTTTATGAAAAACTGTTTTTT	CASSTIDRGFYEKLFF
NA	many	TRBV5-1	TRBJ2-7	TGCGCCAGCAGCTCAAACAGGGACGAGCAGTACTTC	CASSSNRDEQYF
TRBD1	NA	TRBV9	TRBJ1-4	TGTGCCAGCAGCCCCCACGACAGGGGGTCGGCTAATGAAAAACTGTTTTTT	CASSPHDRGSANEKLFF
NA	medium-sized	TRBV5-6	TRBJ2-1	TGTGCCAGCAGCTTGGGGGATGCGGGGCCGCCCTTAAATGAGCAGTTCTTC	CASSLGDAGPPLNEQFF
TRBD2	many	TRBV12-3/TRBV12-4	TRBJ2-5	TGTGCCAGCAGTTTGGAAGCGGGAGTAGCAGAGACCCAGTACTTC	CASSLEAGVAETQYF
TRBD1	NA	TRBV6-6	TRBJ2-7	TGTGCCAGCAGTACGGGACAGGGGGCGTACGAGCAGTACTTC	CASSTGQGAYEQYF
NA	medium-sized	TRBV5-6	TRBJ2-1	TGTGCCAGCAGCTTGCGCAGTGCCCCTACAACGAATGAGCAGTTCTTC	CASSLRSAPTTNEQFF
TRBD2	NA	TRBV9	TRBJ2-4	TGTGCCAGCAGCCCCCGGACTAGCGGGAGGGGGGAAAACATTCAGTACTTC	CASSPRTSGRGENIQYF
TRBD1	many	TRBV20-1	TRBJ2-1	TGCAGTGCTAGTAGTAGGGGGCGAAATGAGCAGTTCTTC	CSASSRGRNEQFF
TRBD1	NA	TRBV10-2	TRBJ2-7	TGCGCCAGTTCCCGGACAGGGGGATACGAGCAGTACTTC	CASSRTGGYEQYF
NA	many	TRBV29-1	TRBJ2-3	TGCAGCGTTGATGGCAGTTCAGATACGCAGTATTTT	CSVDGSSDTQYF
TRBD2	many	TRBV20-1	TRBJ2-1	TGCAGTGCTAGGTTAGCGGGAGGTGGGAATGAGCAGTTCTTC	CSARLAGGGNEQFF
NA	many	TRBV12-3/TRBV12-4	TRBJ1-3	TGTGCCAGCACCCGCGGGGGAAACACCATATATTTT	CASTRGGNTIYF
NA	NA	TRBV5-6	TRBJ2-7	TGTGCCAGCAGCTTGTTAGGCTACGAGCAGTACTTC	CASSLLGYEQYF
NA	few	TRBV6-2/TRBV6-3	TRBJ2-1	TGTGCCAGCAGGGAACTAGGAATAGAGCAGTTCTTC	CASRELGIEQFF
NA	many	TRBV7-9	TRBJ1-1	TGTGCCAGCAGCCCCGTGGGGGCCACTGAAGCTTTCTTT	CASSPVGATEAFF
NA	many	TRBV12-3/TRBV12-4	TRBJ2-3	TGTGCCAGCAGTTTTTTTGGCGGGCGCACAGATACGCAGTATTTT	CASSFFGGRTDTQYF
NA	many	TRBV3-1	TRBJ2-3	TGTGCCAGCAGCCAAGGCCCTAGAACAGATACGCAGTATTTT	CASSQGPRTDTQYF
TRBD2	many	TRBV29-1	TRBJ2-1	TGCAGCGTTGTAGGGCTAGCGGGAGGTAATGAGCAGTTCTTC	CSVVGLAGGNEQFF
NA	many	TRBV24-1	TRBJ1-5	TGTGCCACCAGTGACTCCGGAAGAGGGGACAATCAGCCCCAGCATTTT	CATSDSGRGDNQPQHF
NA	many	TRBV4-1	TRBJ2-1	TGCGCCAGCAGCCAAGATGGTGGCAGGGTCGATGAGCAGTTCTTC	CASSQDGGRVDEQFF
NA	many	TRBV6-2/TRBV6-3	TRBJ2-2	TGTGCCAGCAGTGTGTCAGGGCCGGGCACCGGGGAGCTGTTTTTT	CASSVSGPGTGELFF
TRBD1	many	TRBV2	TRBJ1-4	TGTGCCAGCAGCCTGGGACAGAGCTCGCAACTGTTTTTT	CASSLGQSSQLFF
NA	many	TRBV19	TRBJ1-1	TGTGCCAGTAGCATGGGGGGTGAAGCTTTCTTT	CASSMGGEAFF
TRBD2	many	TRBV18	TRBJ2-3	TGTGCCAGCTCACCAGCGAGTCGGGGGAGGGCAGATACGCAGTATTTT	CASSPASRGRADTQYF
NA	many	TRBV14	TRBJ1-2	TGTGCCAGCATTGGGCGGGGATTCGATGGCTACACCTTC	CASIGRGFDGYTF
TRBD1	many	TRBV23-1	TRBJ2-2	TGCGCCAGCCTAACCGTTGACAGGGAACGCGCGAACACCGGGGAGCTGTTTTTT	CASLTVDRERANTGELFF
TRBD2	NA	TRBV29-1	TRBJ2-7	TGCAGCGTTGCCGGGACTAGTAGACGCTACGAGCAGTACTTC	CSVAGTSRRYEQYF
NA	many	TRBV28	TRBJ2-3	TGTGCCAGCAGTGCCACAGGGAGTGTGAAAACAGATACGCAGTATTTT	CASSATGSVKTDTQYF
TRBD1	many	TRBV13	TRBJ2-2	TGTGCCAGCAGTGGACAGGGAAGGAACACCGGGGAGCTGTTTTTT	CASSGQGRNTGELFF
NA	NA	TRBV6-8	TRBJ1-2	TGTGCCAGCAACCCGACAGGATCTAAGGGTAACTATGGCTACACCTTC	CASNPTGSKGNYGYTF
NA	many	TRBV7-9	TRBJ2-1	TGTGCCAGCAGCCCTAAAACACGGGTAAGCCATGAGCAGTTCTTC	CASSPKTRVSHEQFF
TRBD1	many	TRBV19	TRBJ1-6	TGTGCCAGTAGACATGGACAGGGGAGTTCACCCCTCCACTTT	CASRHGQGSSPLHF
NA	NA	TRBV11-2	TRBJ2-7	TGTGCCAGCAGCTTAAACGTCGGTGCCTACGAGCAGTACTTC	CASSLNVGAYEQYF
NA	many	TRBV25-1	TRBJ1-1	TGTGCCAGCCAGGGCCCCATGAACACTGAAGCTTTCTTT	CASQGPMNTEAFF
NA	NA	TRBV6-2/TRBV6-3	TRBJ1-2	TGTGCCAGCAGTCGACGGACAAACCCCGGTAGCTATGGCTACACCTTC	CASSRRTNPGSYGYTF
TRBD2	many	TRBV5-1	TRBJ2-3	TGCGCCAGCAGCTTGGAAGGGGCTAGCGGAGATCCTGCAGATACGCAGTATTTT	CASSLEGASGDPADTQYF
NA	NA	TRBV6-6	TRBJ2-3	TGTGCCAGCAGTTATCGCACAGATACGCAGTATTTT	CASSYRTDTQYF
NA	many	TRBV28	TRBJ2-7	TGTGCCAGCAATATAGCGGTTGGGAAATACGAGCAGTACTTC	CASNIAVGKYEQYF
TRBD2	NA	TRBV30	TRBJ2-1	TGTGCCTGGATCTCAGCGGGGTTCTACAATGAGCAGTTCTTC	CAWISAGFYNEQFF
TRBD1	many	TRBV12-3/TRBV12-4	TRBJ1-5	TGTGCCAGCAGTCTGGGACAGGGGGTGAAGTCCCAGCATTTT	CASSLGQGVKSQHF